This TCR beta chain derives from a study of blood T cell repertoires in COVID-19. On the study more broadly: Sites in the United States, Italy and Spain provided acute and convalescent COVID-19 samples.

V lost 1 base and J 10 bases, leaving 15 bases between the germline ends. CDR1 SGDLS and CDR2 YYNGEE come from the germline V gene. The CDR3 loop spans 15 amino acids. Assay used: immunoSEQ multiplex PCR; TCRdb lists only in-frame clones, some missing. Of 360,000 or so clones detected, 90% appear once; the ten largest clones hold about 6.5%. Sequenced material: peripheral blood. This sequence was found in a man aged 18 to 29 with active or convalescent COVID-19. The chain recombines TRBV9 with TRBJ1-6; D possibly corresponds to TRBD1 (5 bases). The chain's CDR3 is CASSVTYRSDSPLHF. DNA for the CDR3: TGTGCCAGCAGCGTAACGTACAGGTCAGACTCACCCCTCCACTTT.